The sample holds a few counts of the clone carrying this T cell receptor (beta chain). Its antigen is unknown. The data were taken from a study of metastatic and nonmetastatic thyroid tumors. Trimming cost V 6 bases and J 3 bases, with 10 bases left between them. CDR3 size: 13 residues. Treatment of any kind had been given to no patient before thyroid surgery. Via MiXCR, TCRdb re-called the PCR reads. Here the sample spans about 7,000 clones, approximately 40% being singletons. Regarding the study as a whole: Compared with benign nodules, malignant thyroid tumors were reported to have significantly higher TCR beta diversity in both blood and tumor.

The chain recombines TRBV12-3 or TRBV12-4 with TRBJ2-3; D uncertain. Sequencing input: tumor tissue. This TCR was recovered from a female donor with papillary thyroid cancer or a benign thyroid nodule (not recorded which). Some clones in this sample may be carry-over from other donors' samples. Here the CDR3 reads CASRNYMTDTQYF. CDR3 coding DNA: TGTGCCAGCAGAAACTACATGACAGATACGCAGTATTTT.